Reported below is one T cell receptor (beta chain). The antigen is unknown. The naive CD8 population came from CD45RO-negative cells selected for CCR7, without terminally differentiated effector memory CD45RA+ cells. This specimen belongs to a study of shared clonotypes between healthy human individuals. Overall study: Sampling drew on donors who were a couple of women and three men aged 18 to 49. Study observations and caveats: Across subsets, estimated richness was generally greater for naive than for memory populations. The naive CD4 repertoires of a few donors were compared, and approximately 5% of clonotypes were shared.

It was across several immunoSEQ plates that each subset's genomic DNA was evenly split. Data came from immunoSEQ multiplex PCR; TCRdb stores just in-frame clones and leaves some out. The sample consists of a few million clones, roughly 93% of them appearing once. The CDR3 sequence is 13 residues long. V lost 4 bases and J lost 5, with 12 bases in between. Germline V lookup: CDR1 SEHNR, CDR2 FQNEAQ (reference sequence). The origin of this receptor is a man between 18 and 29 years old in good health. Some clones in this sample may be carry-over from other donors' samples. The V and J genes are TRBV7-9 and TRBJ2-7, with D possibly being TRBD1 (6 bases). What was sequenced was naive CD8+ T cells from PBMCs. CDR3 residues: CASSSAGVDEQYF. For the CDR3, the DNA is TGTGCCAGCAGCTCAGCAGGGGTAGACGAGCAGTACTTC. Full variable domain (rest looked up from reference TRBV7-9 and TRBJ2-7): DTGVSQNPRHKITKRGQNVTFRCDPISEHNRLYWYRQTLGQGPEFLTYFQNEAQLEKSRLLSDRFSAERPKGSFSTLEIQRTEQGDSAMYLCASSSAGVDEQYFGPGTRLTVT.